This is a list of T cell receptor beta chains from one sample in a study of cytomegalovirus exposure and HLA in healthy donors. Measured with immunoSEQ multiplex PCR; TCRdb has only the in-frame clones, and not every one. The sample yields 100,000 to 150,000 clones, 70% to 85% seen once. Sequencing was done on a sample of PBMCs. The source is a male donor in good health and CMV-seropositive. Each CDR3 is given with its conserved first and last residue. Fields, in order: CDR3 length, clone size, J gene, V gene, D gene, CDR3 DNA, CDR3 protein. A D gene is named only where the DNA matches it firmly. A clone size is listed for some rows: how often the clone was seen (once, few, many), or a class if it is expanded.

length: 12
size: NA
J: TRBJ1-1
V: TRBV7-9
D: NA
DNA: TGTTCCAGCAGCCAGACGGGCACTGAAGCTTTCTTT
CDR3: CSSSQTGTEAFF

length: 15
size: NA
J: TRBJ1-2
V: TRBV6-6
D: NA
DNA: TGTGCCAGCAGTTACTCTCACATAGGGGACTATGGCTACACCTTC
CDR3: CASSYSHIGDYGYTF

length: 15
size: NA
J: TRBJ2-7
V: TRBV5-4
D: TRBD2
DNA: TGTGCCAGCAGCTTTAGAGGGAGGGCCCCTACGGAGCAGTACTTC
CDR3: CASSFRGRAPTEQYF

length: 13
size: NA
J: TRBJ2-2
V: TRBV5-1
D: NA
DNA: TGCGCCAGCAGCTTACAGGTCCCCGGGGAGCTGTTTTTT
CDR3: CASSLQVPGELFF

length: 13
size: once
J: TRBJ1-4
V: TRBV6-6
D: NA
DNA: TGTGCCAGCAGCGCAGGGTGGAATGAAAAACTGTTTTTT
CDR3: CASSAGWNEKLFF

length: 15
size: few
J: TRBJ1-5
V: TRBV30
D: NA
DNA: TGTGCCTGGAGTATGCGGATCAATAGCAATCAGCCCCAGCATTTT
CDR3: CAWSMRINSNQPQHF

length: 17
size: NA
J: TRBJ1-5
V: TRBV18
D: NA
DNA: TGTGCCAGCTCATGGCTCTGGCTGGGCGCAGGGAATCAGCCCCAGCATTTT
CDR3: CASSWLWLGAGNQPQHF

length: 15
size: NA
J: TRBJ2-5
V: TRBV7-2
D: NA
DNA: TGTGCCAGCAGCTTAGTGTCCAGGGGTGGAGAGACCCAGTACTTC
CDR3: CASSLVSRGGETQYF

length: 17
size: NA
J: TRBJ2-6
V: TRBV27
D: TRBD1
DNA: TGTGCCAGCACCCGTGGGGACAGGCCGTCTGGGGCCAACGTCCTGACTTTC
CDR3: CASTRGDRPSGANVLTF

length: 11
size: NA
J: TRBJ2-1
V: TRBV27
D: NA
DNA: TGTGCCAGCAGCAGGGCCAATGAGCAGTTCTTC
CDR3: CASSRANEQFF

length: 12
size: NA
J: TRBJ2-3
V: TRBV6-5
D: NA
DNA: TGTGCCAGCTACGACTTCACAGATACGCAGTATTTT
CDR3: CASYDFTDTQYF

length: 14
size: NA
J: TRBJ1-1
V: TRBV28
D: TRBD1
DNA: TGTGCCAGCAGTGGACAGGGAAAGAACACTGAAGCTTTCTTT
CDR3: CASSGQGKNTEAFF

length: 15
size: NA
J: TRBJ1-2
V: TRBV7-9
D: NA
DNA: TGTGCCAGCAGCTTAGTAAATGGAGGGGTGGCTGGCTACACCTTC
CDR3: CASSLVNGGVAGYTF

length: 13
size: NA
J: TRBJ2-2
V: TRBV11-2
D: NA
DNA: TGTGCCAGCAGCTCCGCGTCGTCCGGGGAGCTGTTTTTT
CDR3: CASSSASSGELFF

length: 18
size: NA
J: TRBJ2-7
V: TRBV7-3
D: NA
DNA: TGTGCCAGCAGCAATAAAGGTTTGGATATTGGCGGTTCCTACGAGCAGTACTTC
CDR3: CASSNKGLDIGGSYEQYF

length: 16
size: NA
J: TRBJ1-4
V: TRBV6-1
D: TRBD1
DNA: TGTGCCAGCAGTGAGGAAACAGGGGGCGGAGGTGAAAAACTGTTTTTT
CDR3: CASSEETGGGGEKLFF

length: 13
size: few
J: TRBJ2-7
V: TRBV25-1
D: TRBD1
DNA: TGTGCCAGCAGTGAGCTTGACAGGGACGAGCAGTACTTC
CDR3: CASSELDRDEQYF

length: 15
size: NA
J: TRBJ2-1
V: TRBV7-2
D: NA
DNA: TGTGCCAGCAGCTTAGTGGGGGGAAACTACAATGAGCAGTTCTTC
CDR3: CASSLVGGNYNEQFF

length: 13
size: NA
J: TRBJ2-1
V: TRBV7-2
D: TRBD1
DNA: TGTGCCAGCAGCCCCGACAGGGTGGGTGAGCAGTTCTTC
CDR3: CASSPDRVGEQFF

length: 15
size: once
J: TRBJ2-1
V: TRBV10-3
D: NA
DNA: TGTGCCATCAGTGAGTCCAGGCAGGGGTACAATGAGCAGTTCTTC
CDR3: CAISESRQGYNEQFF

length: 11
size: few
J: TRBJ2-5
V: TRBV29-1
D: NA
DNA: TGCAGCGGACTATACCAAGAGACCCAGTACTTC
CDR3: CSGLYQETQYF

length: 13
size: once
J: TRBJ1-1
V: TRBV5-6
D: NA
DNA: TGTGCCAGCAGCTGGACAGAAAACACTGAAGCTTTCTTT
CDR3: CASSWTENTEAFF

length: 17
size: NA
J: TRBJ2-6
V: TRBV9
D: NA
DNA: TGTGCCAGCAGCCCGAGACAGGCTGGAGCTGGGGCCAACGTCCTGACTTTC
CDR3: CASSPRQAGAGANVLTF

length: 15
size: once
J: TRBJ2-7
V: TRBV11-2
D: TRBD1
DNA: TGTGCCAGCAGTTCCAACAGGGGCCGCGGCTACGAGCAATACTTC
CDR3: CASSSNRGRGYEQYF

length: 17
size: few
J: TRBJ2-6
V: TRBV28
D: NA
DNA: TGTGCCAGCAGGTCAAGGGGGTTGGTAGCTGGGGCCAACGTCCTGACTTTC
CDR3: CASRSRGLVAGANVLTF

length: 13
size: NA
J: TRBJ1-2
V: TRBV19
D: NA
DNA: TGTGCCAGTAGTATCCAGGGTCCCTATGGCTACACCTTC
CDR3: CASSIQGPYGYTF

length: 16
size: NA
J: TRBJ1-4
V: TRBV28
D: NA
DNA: TGTGCCAGCAGTTTGGGGCAGCATACAACTAATGAAAAACTGTTTTTT
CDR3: CASSLGQHTTNEKLFF

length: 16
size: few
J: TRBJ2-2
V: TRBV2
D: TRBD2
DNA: TGTGCCAGCAGAGATACTAGCGGGGGGGAGACGGGGGAGCTGTTTTTT
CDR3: CASRDTSGGETGELFF

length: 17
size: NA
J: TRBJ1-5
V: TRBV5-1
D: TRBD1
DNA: TGCGCCAGCAGCTTGGCCGGGACAGGTGAGAGCAATCAGCCCCAGCATTTT
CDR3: CASSLAGTGESNQPQHF

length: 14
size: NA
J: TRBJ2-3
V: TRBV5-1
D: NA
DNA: TGCGCCAGCAGCTTACAGGGAAGCACAGATACGCAGTATTTT
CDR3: CASSLQGSTDTQYF

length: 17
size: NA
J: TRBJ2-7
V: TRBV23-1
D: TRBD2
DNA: TGCGCCAGCAGTGACCCACTAAGGAGCGGGAGTTCCTACGAGCAGTACTTC
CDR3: CASSDPLRSGSSYEQYF

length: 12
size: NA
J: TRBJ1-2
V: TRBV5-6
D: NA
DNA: TGTGCCAGCCAAACCGCGGGGGATGGCTACACCTTC
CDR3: CASQTAGDGYTF

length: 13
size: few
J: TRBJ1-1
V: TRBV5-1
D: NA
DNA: TGCGCCAGCAGCTGGAGCGGGGGCACTGAAGCTTTCTTT
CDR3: CASSWSGGTEAFF

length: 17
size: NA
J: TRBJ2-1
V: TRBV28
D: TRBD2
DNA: TGTGCCAGCAGTCCTCTAGGGACTAGCGCCTTTTTAGGTGAGCAGTTCTTC
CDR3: CASSPLGTSAFLGEQFF

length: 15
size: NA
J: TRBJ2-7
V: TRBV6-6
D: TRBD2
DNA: TGTGCCAGCAGTTCTACCGGACTAGAGATCTATGAGCAGTACTTC
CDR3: CASSSTGLEIYEQYF

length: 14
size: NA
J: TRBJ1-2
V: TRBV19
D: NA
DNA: TGTGCCAGTAGTCTAAGGGAGGAATTCTATGGCTACACCTTC
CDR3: CASSLREEFYGYTF

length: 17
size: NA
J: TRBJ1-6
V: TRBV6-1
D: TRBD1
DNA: TGTGCCAGCAGTGCATGGACAGGTAGCTCCTATAATTCACCCCTCCACTTT
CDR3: CASSAWTGSSYNSPLHF

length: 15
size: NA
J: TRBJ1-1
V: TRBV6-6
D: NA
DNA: TGTGCCAGCAGTTCCACCAGGGTTATTGGCACTGAAGCTTTCTTT
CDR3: CASSSTRVIGTEAFF

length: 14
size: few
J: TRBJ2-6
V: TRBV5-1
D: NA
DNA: TGCGCCGCTGGGGATCCCTCTGGGGCCAACGGCCTGACTTTC
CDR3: CAAGDPSGANGLTF

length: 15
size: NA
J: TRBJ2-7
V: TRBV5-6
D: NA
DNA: TGTGCCAGCAGCCAGGGCGGTCGAGCCCTCTACGAGCAGTACTTC
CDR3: CASSQGGRALYEQYF

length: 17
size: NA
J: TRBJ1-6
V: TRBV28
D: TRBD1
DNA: TGTGCCAGCAGTCAGGACAGGGGGAGGGCCTATAATTCACCCCTCCACTTT
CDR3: CASSQDRGRAYNSPLHF

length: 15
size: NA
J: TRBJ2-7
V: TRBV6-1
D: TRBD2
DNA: TGTGCCAGCAGTGGTTTGACTAGCGGGAGCTACGAGCAGTACTTC
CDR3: CASSGLTSGSYEQYF

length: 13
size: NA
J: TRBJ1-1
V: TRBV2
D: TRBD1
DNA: TGTGCCAGCAGTCTCGACAGGGGGACTGAAGCTTTCTTT
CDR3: CASSLDRGTEAFF

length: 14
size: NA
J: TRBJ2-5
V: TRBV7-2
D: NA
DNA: TGTGCCAGCAGCTTAGTACTCTCAGCGGAGACCCAGTACTTC
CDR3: CASSLVLSAETQYF

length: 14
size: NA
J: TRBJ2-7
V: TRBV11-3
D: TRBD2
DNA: TGTGCCAGCAGCCCCACTAGCGGGAGCTACGAGCAGTACTTC
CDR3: CASSPTSGSYEQYF

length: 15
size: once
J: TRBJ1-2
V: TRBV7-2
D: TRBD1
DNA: TGTGCCAGCAGCCCGGGGGGGACAGGGCGCTATGGCTACACCTTC
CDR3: CASSPGGTGRYGYTF

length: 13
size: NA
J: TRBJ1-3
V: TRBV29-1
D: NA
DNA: TGCAGCGCACAGGGACACTCTGGAAACACCATATATTTT
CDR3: CSAQGHSGNTIYF

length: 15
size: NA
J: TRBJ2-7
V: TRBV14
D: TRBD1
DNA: TGTGCCAGCAGCCTTGCGAGACAGGGTCCCTCCGAGCAGTACTTC
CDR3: CASSLARQGPSEQYF

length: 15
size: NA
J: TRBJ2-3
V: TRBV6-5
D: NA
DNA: TGTGCCAGCAGTTACAGGCAGGGGATGGCAGATACGCAGTATTTT
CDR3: CASSYRQGMADTQYF

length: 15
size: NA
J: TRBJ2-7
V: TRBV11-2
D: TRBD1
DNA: TGTGCCAGCAACCGACCGGGACAGGGCTCCTACGAGCAGTACTTC
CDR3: CASNRPGQGSYEQYF

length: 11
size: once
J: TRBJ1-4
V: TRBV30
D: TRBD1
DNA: TGTGCCTGGACGACAGGGGGGGGACTGTTTTTT
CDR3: CAWTTGGGLFF

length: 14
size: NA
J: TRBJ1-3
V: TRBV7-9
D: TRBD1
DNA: TGTGCCAGCAGCGGGACAGGGGCTGGAAACACCATATATTTT
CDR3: CASSGTGAGNTIYF

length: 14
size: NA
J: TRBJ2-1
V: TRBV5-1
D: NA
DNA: TGCGCCAGCAGCTTGGACGGACTCCAAAATGAGCAGTTCTTC
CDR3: CASSLDGLQNEQFF

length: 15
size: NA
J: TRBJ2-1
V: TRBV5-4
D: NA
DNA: TGTGCCAGCAGCTTGGAACGGGGCTCCTACAATGAGCAGTTCTTC
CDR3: CASSLERGSYNEQFF